Listed below are T cell receptor beta chains from one sample, sequenced in a study of blood T cells in healthy people across ages. TCRdb re-called the 5' RACE reads through MiXCR, storing one row per CDR3 protein. The repertoire holds over a million distinct CDR3 sequences, with approximately 59% as singletons. The sequenced sample consisted of blood. The receptors here all came from a man aged 18 to 30 in good health. CDR3s include the opening cysteine and the closing phenylalanine or tryptophan. A D gene is named only where the DNA matches it firmly. Expanded clones are given a class, and other clones once, few, many or no size at all.

j_call | cdr3_length | clone_size | d_call | v_call | cdr3_nt | cdr3_aa
TRBJ2-7 | 13 | NA | NA | TRBV28 | TGTGCCAGCAGTTTCGCAGGGATCTACGAGCAGTACTTC | CASSFAGIYEQYF
TRBJ2-1 | 15 | NA | TRBD2 | TRBV10-3 | TGTGCCATCAGAGGCGTCGGGACTATGTCCTACGAGCAGTTCTTC | CAIRGVGTMSYEQFF
TRBJ2-1 | 14 | NA | TRBD2 | TRBV20-1 | TGCAGTGCTAGGTTTCTAGCGGGAGGAATTGAGCAGTTCTTC | CSARFLAGGIEQFF
TRBJ1-2 | 16 | NA | NA | TRBV7-9 | TGTGCCAGCGGCCCTCCTTTCGTCCGTCGGCTGTATGGCTACACCTTC | CASGPPFVRRLYGYTF
TRBJ2-2 | 15 | NA | NA | TRBV28 | TGTGCCAGCAGTTTATGGGACGGTGGTCCCGGGGAGCTGTTTTTT | CASSLWDGGPGELFF
TRBJ2-5 | 15 | NA | TRBD2 | TRBV20-1 | TGCAGTGCACGAGGGACTAGCGTTCTTCGGGAGACCCAGTACTTC | CSARGTSVLRETQYF
TRBJ2-7 | 16 | NA | NA | TRBV6-5 | TGTGCCAGCAGTTACGGGTTTATAAGGTCTTCCTACGAGCAGTACTTC | CASSYGFIRSSYEQYF
TRBJ2-4 | 13 | NA | NA | TRBV6-2/TRBV6-3 | TGTGCCAGCAGTATAACAGGGGGGGACATTCAGTACTTC | CASSITGGDIQYF
TRBJ2-3 | 17 | NA | TRBD1 | TRBV27 | TGTGCCAGCAGTTCTTTACAGGGGGCGAAGGGATCAGATACGCAGTATTTT | CASSSLQGAKGSDTQYF
TRBJ1-2 | 13 | NA | TRBD1 | TRBV20-1 | TGCAGTGCTAGACAGGGGGATATCTATGGCTACACCTTC | CSARQGDIYGYTF
TRBJ2-2 | 17 | NA | TRBD2 | TRBV3-1 | TGTGCCAGCAGCCAAGAGATGGGGACTAGAGGTACCGGGGAGCTGTTTTTT | CASSQEMGTRGTGELFF
TRBJ1-4 | 13 | NA | NA | TRBV12-3/TRBV12-4 | TGTGCCAGCAGTTCTCGGTGGAATGAAAAACTGTTTTTT | CASSSRWNEKLFF
TRBJ2-1 | 18 | NA | TRBD2 | TRBV25-1 | TGTGCCAGCCAGATGACTAGCCACACCCAGCACGCCTACAATGAGCAGTTCTTC | CASQMTSHTQHAYNEQFF
TRBJ1-1 | 11 | few | NA | TRBV29-1 | TGCAGCGTTGAAGTGGGGGGTTTGGCTTTCTTT | CSVEVGGLAFF
TRBJ2-3 | 16 | few | TRBD2 | TRBV4-3 | TGCGCCAGCAGCCAAGATATTTTAGCGGGGGCAGATACGCAGTATTTT | CASSQDILAGADTQYF
TRBJ2-5 | 15 | NA | TRBD1 | TRBV4-3 | TGCGCCAGCAGCCATCTACCGACAGGGACAGAGACCCAGTACTTC | CASSHLPTGTETQYF
TRBJ1-1 | 15 | NA | TRBD1 | TRBV5-1 | TGCGCCAGCAGCTCTACGACAGGGAGAAACACTGAAGCTTTCTTT | CASSSTTGRNTEAFF
TRBJ1-4 | 18 | NA | NA | TRBV20-1 | TGCAGTGCTAGAGGGGACGGAGGGGAGGGGCCAGTTGAGGAAAAACTGTTTTTT | CSARGDGGEGPVEEKLFF
TRBJ2-7 | 14 | NA | NA | TRBV20-1 | TGCAGTGCTAGATCAGCTATGCAGGCCTACGAGCAGTACTTC | CSARSAMQAYEQYF
TRBJ1-1 | 15 | few | NA | TRBV29-1 | TGCAGCGCCGGGGGCCTTAACCTCATGAACACTGAAGCTTTCTTT | CSAGGLNLMNTEAFF
TRBJ1-1 | 14 | NA | TRBD1 | TRBV29-1 | TGCAGCGTGACCTCCGGGACAGTACACCGCCAAGCTTTCTTT | CSVTSGTVHRQAFF
TRBJ1-1 | 16 | NA | TRBD1 | TRBV15 | TGTGCCACCAGCCGCCGGACAGGGGTTTTAGTTTCTGAAGCTTTCTTT | CATSRRTGVLVSEAFF
TRBJ1-2 | 15 | NA | TRBD1 | TRBV5-1 | TGCGCCAGCAGCTTGGGTCAAGAGGGGGCGTCCGGCTACACCTTC | CASSLGQEGASGYTF
TRBJ2-3 | 16 | NA | NA | TRBV7-6 | TGTGCCAGCAGCCGTATAGCGGACGTACTCACAGATACGCAGTATTTT | CASSRIADVLTDTQYF
TRBJ2-5 | 15 | NA | NA | TRBV4-3 | TGCGCCAGCAGCCCCGAACTAGCAGGAAAAGAGACCCAGTACTTC | CASSPELAGKETQYF
TRBJ2-3 | 15 | NA | TRBD1 | TRBV12-3/TRBV12-4 | TGTGCCAGCAGTTTAGTAGGACAGGGGCCAGATACGCAGTATTTT | CASSLVGQGPDTQYF
TRBJ1-4 | 15 | NA | NA | TRBV15 | TGTGCCACCAGCCCTACCCGGTATGCTAATGAAAAACTGTTTTTT | CATSPTRYANEKLFF
TRBJ2-7 | 11 | NA | NA | TRBV6-2/TRBV6-3 | TGTGCCAGCAGTTACAACCAGTTTCAGTACTTC | CASSYNQFQYF
TRBJ1-6 | 16 | few | TRBD1 | TRBV25-1 | TGTGCCAGCAGTCTCGGGACAGGAGGAGGTAATTCACCCCTCCACTTT | CASSLGTGGGNSPLHF
TRBJ2-7 | 13 | NA | TRBD2 | TRBV20-1 | TGCAGTGCTAGACTAGCGGGAACCCGCGAGCAGTACTTC | CSARLAGTREQYF
TRBJ2-7 | 17 | NA | TRBD1 | TRBV7-9 | TGTGCCAGCAGCTTAGCGTCGGGACAGGGGGGCTACTACGAGCAGTACTTC | CASSLASGQGGYYEQYF
TRBJ2-7 | 15 | NA | NA | TRBV12-3/TRBV12-4 | TGTGCCAGCAGGCCCGGCTTGGCGCTTGTACACGAGCAGTACTTC | CASRPGLALVHEQYF
TRBJ2-2 | 14 | NA | TRBD2 | TRBV4-1 | TGCGCCAGCAGTGGGCGGGAGAGCACCGGGGAGCTGTTTTTT | CASSGRESTGELFF
TRBJ2-1 | 13 | NA | NA | TRBV6-1 | TGTGCCAGCAGTGAAGCGGAAAGTTCTGAGCAGTTCTTC | CASSEAESSEQFF
TRBJ2-7 | 20 | few | NA | TRBV21-1 | TGTGCCAGCAGCACAAAAAAAAAGTGGGAGGTGGTGCGGGACAACTACGAGCAGTACTTC | CASSTKKKWEVVRDNYEQYF
TRBJ2-7 | 15 | NA | TRBD2 | TRBV4-3 | TGCGCCAGCAGCCAAGGCCTAGCGGCTGGATACGAGCAGTACTTC | CASSQGLAAGYEQYF
TRBJ2-7 | 18 | NA | NA | TRBV6-2/TRBV6-3 | TGTGCCAGCAGTTACTCCCTAATGGGACCAGGGCTCCTGGACGAGCAGTACTTC | CASSYSLMGPGLLDEQYF
TRBJ2-7 | 14 | NA | TRBD1 | TRBV5-1 | TGCGCCAGCAGCGACCCAGGGGGCAGCGACGAGCAGTACTTC | CASSDPGGSDEQYF
TRBJ2-3 | 17 | NA | TRBD2 | TRBV4-3 | TGCGCCAGCAGCCAAGATTGGCTAGCGGGGGGAACAGATACGCAGTATTTT | CASSQDWLAGGTDTQYF
TRBJ1-5 | 17 | once | NA | TRBV12-3/TRBV12-4 | TGTGCCAGCAGCCTCCGGGCGGGCCCTGGGGGCAATCAGCCCCAGCATTTT | CASSLRAGPGGNQPQHF
TRBJ2-7 | 13 | NA | TRBD2 | TRBV20-1 | TGCAGTGTTCTGTCTCGGGAGGTCCACGAGCAGTACTTC | CSVLSREVHEQYF
TRBJ2-7 | 14 | NA | NA | TRBV5-6 | TGTGCCAGCAGCCCTACGGCTGAGGGCTACGAGCAGTACTTC | CASSPTAEGYEQYF
TRBJ2-1 | 16 | few | TRBD2 | TRBV4-2 | TGTGCCAGCAGCCAACGCACTAGCGGCTTCTACAATGAGCAGTTCTTC | CASSQRTSGFYNEQFF
TRBJ2-3 | 17 | NA | TRBD2 | TRBV4-1 | TGCGCCAGCAGCCAAAAGGGTTCGGGGGGGTCCACAGATACGCAGTATTTT | CASSQKGSGGSTDTQYF
TRBJ2-2 | 16 | NA | TRBD1 | TRBV10-1 | TGCGCCAGCACTAAAGACAGGGGTTGGAACACCGGGGAGCTGTTTTTT | CASTKDRGWNTGELFF
TRBJ2-5 | 15 | NA | TRBD2 | TRBV20-1 | TGCAGTGCCACGCTAGCGGGGGGCATCACAGATACGCAGTACTTC | CSATLAGGITDTQYF
TRBJ1-2 | 18 | few | TRBD1 | TRBV6-5 | TGTGCCAGCAGTTACTCCTCCGGGACAGGGGAGGAGGAGGATGGCTACACCTTC | CASSYSSGTGEEEDGYTF
TRBJ2-2 | 13 | few | NA | TRBV29-1 | TGCAGCACACGACAGACCAACACCGGGGAGCTGTTTTTT | CSTRQTNTGELFF
TRBJ2-1 | 13 | NA | NA | TRBV19 | TGTGCCAGTAGAACGGCCGAGCCCCATGGGCAGTTCTTC | CASRTAEPHGQFF
TRBJ2-1 | 16 | NA | NA | TRBV14 | TGTGCCAGCAGCGTTACTCGTTTGGGCTCCTACAATGAGCAGTTCTTC | CASSVTRLGSYNEQFF
TRBJ2-7 | 15 | NA | TRBD2 | TRBV20-1 | TGCAGTGCTAGAACTAGCGGGAGATCGCAGGACGAGCAGTACTTC | CSARTSGRSQDEQYF